Each of the 8 T cell receptor beta chains below was sequenced from the same sample in a study of blood T cells in healthy people across ages. It was with a sample-barcoded 5' primer and a J-beta primer mix that a second PCR of about 6 to 12 cycles was run. One entry per CDR3 protein results from TCRdb running MiXCR on the 5' RACE reads. Here the sample spans 650,000 to 1,000,000 distinct CDR3 sequences, roughly 40% being singletons. Sequencing was performed on blood. The receptors shown here come from a man in his late teens or twenties in good health.

The chain links TRBV2 to TRBJ2-5; D might be TRBD1 (6 bases). The length of the CDR3 is 14 residues. Germline CDR1 is SNHLY and CDR2 is FYNNEI. V was clipped by 7 bases and J by 11 bases, with 23 bases between them. The CDR3 sequence is CASKPGTFYNEQYF. The CDR3 DNA sequence: TGTGCCAGCAAGCCCGGGACATTTTACAATGAGCAGTACTTC.

This chain links TRBV9 with TRBJ2-2; D may be TRBD1 or TRBD2 (6 bases each). The CDR3 runs 17 residues. Trimming pared 0 bases from V and 7 bases from J, leaving 19 bases between. Germline CDR1 SGDLS, CDR2 YYNGEE. CDR3 DNA: TGTGCCAGCAGCGTAGCCGGGGGCGCCGTATTTCACGGGGAGCTGTTTTTT. Amino acids: CASSVAGGAVFHGELFF. Full variable domain (outside the CDR3, taken from reference TRBV9 and TRBJ2-2): DSGVTQTPKHLITATGQRVTLRCSPRSGDLSVYWYQQSLDQGLQFLIQYYNGEERAKGNILERFSAQQFPDLHSELNLSSLELGDSALYFCASSVAGGAVFHGELFFGEGSRLTVL.

The CDR3 nucleotides are TGTGCCAGCAGTACCGACACGGGCAGGGGCTACACCTTC. Amino acid sequence: CASSTDTGRGYTF. The J gene is TRBJ1-2, the V gene TRBV2; D unresolved. This CDR3 spans 13 amino acids. With 5 bases removed from V and 8 bases from J, the gap between germline ends came to 15 bases. From germline, CDR1 is SNHLY and CDR2 FYNNEI.

This clonotype was found a few times. This rearrangement joins TRBV7-2 to TRBJ1-2; 7 bases fit TRBD1. CDR1 is SGHTA and CDR2 is FQGNSA in the germline V gene. The V gene end was trimmed by 6 bases and the J gene end by 1 base; junction bases not matched to a gene: 5. This CDR3 has 14 amino acids. The CDR3 sequence is CASRRDSNNYGYTF. CDR3 DNA: TGTGCCAGCAGGAGGGACAGTAATAACTATGGCTACACCTTC. Using reference TRBV7-2 and TRBJ1-2 for the parts outside the CDR3, the full variable domain is GAGVSQSPSNKVTEKGKDVELRCDPISGHTALYWYRQSLGQGLEFLIYFQGNSAPDKSGLPSDRFSAERTGGSVSTLTIQRTQQEDSAVYLCASRRDSNNYGYTFGSGTRLTVV.

This clonotype was counted ten times or more. The chain recombines TRBV4-3 with TRBJ2-1, with D perhaps being TRBD1 or TRBD2 (5 bases each). The V end lost 2 bases, the J end lost 4 bases, and 21 bases lay between the germline ends. From germline, CDR1 is LGHNA and CDR2 YSLEER. The CDR3 runs 18 residues. CDR3 loop: CASSQRALAKGPYNEQFF. The DNA for the CDR3 is TGCGCCAGCAGCCAAAGGGCGTTGGCTAAGGGACCTTACAATGAGCAGTTCTTC.

V gene TRBV5-1 combines with J gene TRBJ2-4; weak D call: TRBD2 (6 bases). This CDR3 has 13 amino acids. V was pared by 3 bases and J by 7 bases, with 11 bases between. Looked up from germline, CDR1 is SGHRS and CDR2 is YFSETQ. CDR3 sequence (DNA): TGCGCCAGCAGCTGGGAGGTGGGGAACATTCAGTACTTC. It translates to CASSWEVGNIQYF.

The chain couples TRBV6-2 or TRBV6-3 to TRBJ2-1; D is unclear. CDR3 length: 15 amino acids. V was trimmed by 7 bases and J by 4 bases, leaving 17 bases between them. Germline CDR1 reads MNHEY; CDR2 reads SVGEGT. CDR3 amino acids: CASNPSEVGYNEQFF. DNA of the CDR3: TGTGCCAGCAACCCCAGTGAGGTGGGTTACAATGAGCAGTTCTTC.

This chain joins TRBV2 and TRBJ2-2, with 10 bases lining up with TRBD2. There are 16 residues in the CDR3. J gave up 5 bases and V 9 bases, and 12 bases lay outside the gene matches. Per the germline V gene, CDR1 is SNHLY and CDR2 is FYNNEI. The CDR3: CAREKASGSTTGELFF. In DNA form, the CDR3 reads TGTGCCAGAGAGAAGGCTAGCGGGAGTACGACCGGGGAGCTGTTTTTT.